This TCR beta chain was identified in a study of cytomegalovirus exposure and HLA in healthy donors. Data came from immunoSEQ multiplex PCR; TCRdb stores just in-frame clones and leaves some out. Here the sample spans about 190,000 clones, around four fifths being singletons. Germline V gene data show CDR1 as SGHNT and CDR2 as YYREEE (reference sequence). V shed 4 bases and J 2 bases; nucleotides not matched to a gene: 6. The CDR3 runs to 15 residues. This clonotype was sampled from a man aged 18 to 29 in good health and CMV-seropositive. The chain has TRBV5-4 and TRBJ2-7; TRBD1 agrees at 10 bases. Material: PBMCs. The CDR3 loop is CASSPPGTGAYEQYF. The CDR3 DNA reads TGTGCCAGCAGCCCGCCCGGGACAGGGGCCTACGAGCAGTACTTC.